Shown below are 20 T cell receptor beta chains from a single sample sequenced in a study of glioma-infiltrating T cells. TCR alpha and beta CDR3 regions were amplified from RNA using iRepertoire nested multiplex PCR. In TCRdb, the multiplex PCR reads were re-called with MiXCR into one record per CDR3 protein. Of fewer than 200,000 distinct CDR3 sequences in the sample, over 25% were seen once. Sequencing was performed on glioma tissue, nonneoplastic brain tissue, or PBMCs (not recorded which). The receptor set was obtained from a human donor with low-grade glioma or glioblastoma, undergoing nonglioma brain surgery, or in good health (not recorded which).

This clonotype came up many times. CDR3 in amino acids: CASSYSSGHNEQFF. DNA for the CDR3: TGTGCCAGCAGCTATTCTAGCGGGCACAATGAGCAGTTCTTC. V and J are TRBV7-2 and TRBJ2-1; 8 nucleotides align to TRBD2. Germline loops: CDR1 SGHTA, CDR2 FQGNSA. Trimming cost V 4 bases and J 5 bases; bases outside gene matches: 4. There are 14 residues in the CDR3.

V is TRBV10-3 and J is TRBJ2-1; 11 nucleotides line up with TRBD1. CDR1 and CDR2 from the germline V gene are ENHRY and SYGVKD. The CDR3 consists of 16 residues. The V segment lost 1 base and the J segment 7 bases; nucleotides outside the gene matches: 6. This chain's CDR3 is CAISEYGTGGRNEQFF. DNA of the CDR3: TGTGCCATCAGTGAGTACGGGACAGGGGGTCGGAATGAGCAGTTCTTC.

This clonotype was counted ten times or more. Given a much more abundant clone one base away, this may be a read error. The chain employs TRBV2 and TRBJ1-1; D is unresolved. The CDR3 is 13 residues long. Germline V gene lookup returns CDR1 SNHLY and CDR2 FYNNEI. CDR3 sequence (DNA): TGTGCCAGCAGTGAAGCGCCAGACACTAAAGCTTTCTTT. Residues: CASSEAPDTKAFF.

The CDR3 loop is CASSSRTVGNTEAFF. DNA for the CDR3: TGTGCCAGCAGCTCACGTACAGTGGGGAACACTGAAGCTTTCTTT. V usage is TRBV7-9 and J usage is TRBJ1-1; D gene uncertain. V lost 4 bases and J 1 base, leaving 13 bases between the germline ends. This CDR3 contains 15 residues. Germline CDR1 is SEHNR and CDR2 is FQNEAQ (reference sequence).

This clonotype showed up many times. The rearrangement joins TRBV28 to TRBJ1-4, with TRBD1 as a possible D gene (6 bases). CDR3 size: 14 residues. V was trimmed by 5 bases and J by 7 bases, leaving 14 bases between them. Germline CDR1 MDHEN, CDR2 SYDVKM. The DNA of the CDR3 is TGTGCCAGCAGTCGAGGGGGTACGAGTGAAAAACTGTTTTTT. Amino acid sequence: CASSRGGTSEKLFF.

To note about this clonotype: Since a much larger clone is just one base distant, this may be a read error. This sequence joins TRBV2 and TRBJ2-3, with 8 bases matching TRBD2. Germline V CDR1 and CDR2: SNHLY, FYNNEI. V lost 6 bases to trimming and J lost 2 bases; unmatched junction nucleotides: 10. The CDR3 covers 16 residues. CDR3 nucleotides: TGTGCCAGCAGGGGACGTGCGGGAGGTACCACAGATACGCAGTATTTT. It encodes CASRGRAGGTTDTQYF.

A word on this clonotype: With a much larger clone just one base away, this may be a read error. In nucleotides, the CDR3 is TGTGCCACCAGCAGAGATCACCGAAGCGGGAGGCTCCCCTACGAGCAGTACTTC. Its protein product is CATSRDHRSGRLPYEQYF. V and J are TRBV15 and TRBJ2-7, with 9 bases that match TRBD2. The junction had 11 bases not matched to a gene; V was cut back by 0 bases and J by 2 bases. In germline, CDR1 is LNHNV, CDR2 YYDKDF (reference sequence). This CDR3 has 18 residues.

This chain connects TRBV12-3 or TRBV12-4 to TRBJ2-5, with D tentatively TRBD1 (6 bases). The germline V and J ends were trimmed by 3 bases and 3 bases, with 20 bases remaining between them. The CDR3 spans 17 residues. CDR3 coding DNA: TGTGCCAGCAGTTTCCCCTCTAACAGGGTTTGGGAAGAGACCCAGTACTTC. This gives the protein CASSFPSNRVWEETQYF.

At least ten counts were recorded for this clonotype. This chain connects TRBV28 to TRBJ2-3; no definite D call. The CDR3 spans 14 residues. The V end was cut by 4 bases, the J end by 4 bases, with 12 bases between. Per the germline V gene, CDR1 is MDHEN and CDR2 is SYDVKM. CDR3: CASSSELIADTQYF. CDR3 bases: TGTGCCAGCAGTTCAGAACTCATTGCAGATACGCAGTATTTT.

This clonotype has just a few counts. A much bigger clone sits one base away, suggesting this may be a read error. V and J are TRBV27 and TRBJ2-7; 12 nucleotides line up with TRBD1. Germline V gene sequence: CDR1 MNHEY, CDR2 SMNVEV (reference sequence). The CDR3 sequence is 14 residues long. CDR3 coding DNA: TGTGCCAGCAGTAGGGACAGGGGGCTCTACGAGCGGTACTTC. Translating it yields CASSRDRGLYERYF.

CDR3 amino acids: CSAERGRDTQYF. CDR3 DNA: TGCAGCGCAGAGAGGGGGCGGGATACGCAGTATTTT. This chain joins TRBV29-1 and TRBJ2-3, with 7 positions matching TRBD1. Germline loops: CDR1 SQVTM, CDR2 ANQGSEA. The CDR3 length is 12 residues. The J segment lost 6 bases and the V segment lost 7 bases, leaving 7 bases of the junction unmatched.

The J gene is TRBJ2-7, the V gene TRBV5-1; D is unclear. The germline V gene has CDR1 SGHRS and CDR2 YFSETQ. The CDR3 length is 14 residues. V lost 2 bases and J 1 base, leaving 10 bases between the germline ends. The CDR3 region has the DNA TGCGCCAGCAGCTTTACTACTGCATCCTACGAGCAGTACTTC. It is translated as CASSFTTASYEQYF.

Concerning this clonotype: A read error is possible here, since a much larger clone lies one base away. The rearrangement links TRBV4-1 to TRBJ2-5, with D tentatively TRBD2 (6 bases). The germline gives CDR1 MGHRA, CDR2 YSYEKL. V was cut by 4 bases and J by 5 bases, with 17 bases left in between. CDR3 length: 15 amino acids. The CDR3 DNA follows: TGCGCCAGCAGCCGGGGTTCGGGAGATTCGGAGACCCAGTACTTC. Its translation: CASSRGSGDSETQYF.

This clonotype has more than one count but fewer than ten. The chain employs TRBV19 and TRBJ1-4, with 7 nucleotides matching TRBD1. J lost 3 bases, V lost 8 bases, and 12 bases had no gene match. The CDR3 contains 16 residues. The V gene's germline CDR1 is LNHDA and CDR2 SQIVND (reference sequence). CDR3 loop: CASRRDRSSANEKLFF. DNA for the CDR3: TGTGCCAGTCGCCGGGACAGATCTTCCGCTAATGAAAAACTGTTTTTT.

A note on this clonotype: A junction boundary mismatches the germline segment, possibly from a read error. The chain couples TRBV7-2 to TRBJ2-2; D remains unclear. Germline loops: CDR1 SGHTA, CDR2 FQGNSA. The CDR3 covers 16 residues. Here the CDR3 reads CASNPLILRNTGELFF. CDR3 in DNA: TGCGCCAGCAACCCGCTCATCCTGAGGAACACCGGGGAGCTGTTTTTT.

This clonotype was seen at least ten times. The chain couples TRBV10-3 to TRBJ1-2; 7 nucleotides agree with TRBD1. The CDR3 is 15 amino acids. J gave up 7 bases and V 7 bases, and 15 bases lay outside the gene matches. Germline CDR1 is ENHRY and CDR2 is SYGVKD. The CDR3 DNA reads TGTGCCATCACCCCCGGGGGACAGACCGGTGCTGGCTACACCTTC. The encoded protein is CAITPGGQTGAGYTF.

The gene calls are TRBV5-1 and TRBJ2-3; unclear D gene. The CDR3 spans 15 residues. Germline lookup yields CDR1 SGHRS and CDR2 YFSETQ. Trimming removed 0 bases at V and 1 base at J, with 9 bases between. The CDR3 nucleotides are TGCGCCAGCAGCTTGGAGAAAGAACGCACAGATACGCAGTATTTT. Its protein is CASSLEKERTDTQYF.

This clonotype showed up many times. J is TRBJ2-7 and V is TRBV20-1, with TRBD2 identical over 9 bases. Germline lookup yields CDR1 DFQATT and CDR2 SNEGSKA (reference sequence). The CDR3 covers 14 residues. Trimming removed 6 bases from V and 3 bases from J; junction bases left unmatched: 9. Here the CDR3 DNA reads TGCAGTGCAGAACCGGGACTAGCAAACTACGAGCAGTACTTC. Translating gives CSAEPGLANYEQYF.

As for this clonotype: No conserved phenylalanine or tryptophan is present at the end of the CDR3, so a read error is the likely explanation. The CDR3 protein is CSASIKGGDGVQYL. Written as DNA, the CDR3 is TGCAGTGCTAGTATCAAGGGAGGTGACGGAGTGCAGTACCTC. This chain uses TRBV20-1 with TRBJ2-7; weak D call: TRBD2 (6 bases). With 3 bases removed from V and 9 bases from J, the gap between germline ends came to 21 bases. The V gene's germline CDR1 is DFQATT and CDR2 SNEGSKA (reference sequence). CDR3 length: 14 amino acids.

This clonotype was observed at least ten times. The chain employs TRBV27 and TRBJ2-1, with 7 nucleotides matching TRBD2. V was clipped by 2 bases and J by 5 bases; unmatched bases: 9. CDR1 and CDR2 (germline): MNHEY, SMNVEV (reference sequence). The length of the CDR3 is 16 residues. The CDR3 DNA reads TGTGCCAGCAGTTTACTCGGGACCGGGGGGAACAATGAGCAGTTCTTC. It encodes CASSLLGTGGNNEQFF.